This T cell receptor beta chain was retrieved from a study of post-analysis software for immune sequencing data. Trimming removed 0 bases from V and 7 bases from J, with 15 bases in between. This CDR3 comprises 15 residues. Germline V gives CDR1 ENHRY, CDR2 SYGVKD. In this sample, this clonotype turned up a few times. Its antigen remains unknown. Study outcomes and limitations: F-measure co-clustering was strong for batch-matched samples. Included in a set of several TRBV segments more frequent in patients than controls were TRBV5-6, TRBV5-1 and TRBV20-1.

Incorporated into the TCR beta cDNA libraries were unique molecular identifiers, which served to reduce PCR and sequencing biases. Using its own MiXCR run on the PCR reads, TCRdb lists one record per CDR3 protein. The sample lists almost 700,000 distinct CDR3 sequences; approximately 60% were seen once. The receptor comes from a girl aged 2 to 10 with multiple sclerosis. The V gene is TRBV10-3, the J gene TRBJ1-2; D ambiguous. Material for sequencing was blood. The CDR3 DNA reads TGTGCCATCAGTGAGTCGAAGCAGTCCATCGTTGGCTACACCTTC. Translated, it gives CAISESKQSIVGYTF.